This is a list of T cell receptor beta chains from one sample in a study of PD-1 blockade in classical Hodgkin lymphoma. TCRdb keeps only in-frame clones here, not all; method: immunoSEQ multiplex PCR. The sample records approximately 24,000 clones, 82% being singletons. The sequencing here drew on peripheral blood mononuclear cells (PBMCs), taken before the second cycle of nivolumab. These receptors were collected from a human donor with classical Hodgkin lymphoma. The CDR3 runs from the conserved cysteine through the conserved F or W. Fields, in order: J gene, clone size, D gene, V gene, CDR3 protein, CDR3 DNA. D genes are given only for firm matches. Size is stated for part of the rows, as once, few or many counts, or as a class when the clone is expanded.

TRBJ2-5,-,-,TRBV5-4,CASSLVPQETQYF,TGTGCCAGCAGCTTGGTTCCCCAAGAGACCCAGTACTTC
TRBJ1-1,once,-,TRBV10-1,CASSESRTEAFF,TGCGCCAGCAGTGAGTCGAGGACTGAAGCTTTCTTT
TRBJ2-7,-,-,TRBV6-5,CASSSSRGYEQYF,TGTGCCAGCAGTTCCTCCCGAGGGTACGAGCAGTACTTC
TRBJ2-2,once,TRBD2,TRBV5-6,CASSFGTGGTGELFF,TGTGCCAGCAGCTTTGGGACCGGGGGGACCGGGGAGCTGTTTTTT
TRBJ2-7,-,-,TRBV18,CASSPGGDRSHEQYF,TGTGCCAGCTCACCGGGGGGGGACAGGTCCCACGAGCAGTACTTC
TRBJ2-3,-,TRBD2,TRBV7-8,CASSRAGGQGDTQYF,TGTGCCAGCAGCCGAGCGGGGGGGCAGGGAGATACGCAGTATTTT
TRBJ2-1,-,TRBD2,TRBV28,CASSFLAGGNNEQFF,TGTGCCAGCAGTTTTCTAGCGGGGGGAAACAATGAGCAGTTCTTC
TRBJ2-3,few,-,TRBV28,CASSLGLRVIGDTQYF,TGTGCCAGCAGTTTAGGACTCCGCGTCATCGGAGATACGCAGTATTTT
TRBJ1-2,-,TRBD1,TRBV10-3,CAITATGGAYGYTF,TGTGCCATCACCGCAACAGGGGGCGCCTATGGCTACACCTTC
TRBJ2-7,once,-,TRBV28,CAGDPPYEQYF,TGTGCCGGGGACCCCCCCTACGAGCAGTACTTC
TRBJ2-2,-,TRBD2,TRBV4-3,CASSPRAGKTGELFF,TGCGCCAGCAGCCCTCGAGCGGGAAAAACCGGGGAGCTGTTTTTT
TRBJ2-7,-,-,TRBV30,CAWKMTPKGPRGHF,TGTGCCTGGAAAATGACCCCTAAGGGACCACGTGGGCACTTC
TRBJ2-3,-,-,TRBV7-9,CASSLHGQPQDTQYF,TGTGCCAGCAGCTTGCACGGACAGCCGCAAGATACGCAGTATTTT
TRBJ1-4,-,-,TRBV27,CASSSLGQKNEKLFF,TGTGCCAGCAGTTCTTTGGGACAAAAGAATGAAAAACTGTTTTTT
TRBJ1-4,-,TRBD1,TRBV6-6,CASSFDRVGEKLFF,TGTGCCAGCAGTTTCGACAGGGTGGGCGAAAAACTGTTTTTT
TRBJ1-5,-,TRBD1,TRBV28,CASSPRTGARQPQHF,TGTGCCAGCAGTCCCCGGACAGGGGCTCGACAGCCCCAGCATTTT
TRBJ2-1,-,-,TRBV14,CASSQEAAALEQFF,TGTGCCAGCAGCCAAGAAGCGGCTGCCCTGGAGCAGTTCTTC
TRBJ1-3,-,-,TRBV4-3,CASSQAISGNTIYF,TGCGCCAGCAGCCAAGCGATCTCTGGAAACACCATATATTTT
TRBJ2-3,-,-,TRBV5-4,CASSRTVTDTQYF,TGTGCCAGCAGCCGGACTGTCACAGATACGCAGTATTTT
TRBJ2-3,-,-,TRBV6-5,CASGSRDTQYF,TGTGCCAGCGGCAGCCGAGATACGCAGTATTTT
TRBJ1-2,-,-,TRBV10-3,CAISERSTGSPNYGYTF,TGTGCCATCAGTGAGAGGTCAACGGGCAGTCCTAACTATGGCTACACCTTC
TRBJ2-3,-,-,TRBV4-2,CASSRPPAPRSTDTQYF,TGTGCCAGCAGCCGCCCCCCGGCTCCTCGAAGCACAGATACGCAGTATTTT
TRBJ2-7,-,TRBD2,TRBV4-1,CASSHYSGGGSYEQYF,TGCGCCAGCAGCCACTATAGCGGGGGCGGCTCCTACGAGCAGTACTTC
TRBJ2-1,-,-,TRBV27,CASSLYGASYNEQFF,TGTGCCAGCTCCCTTTACGGCGCGTCCTACAATGAGCAGTTCTTC
TRBJ1-6,once,-,TRBV18,CASSPPGNFNSPLHF,TGTGCCAGCTCACCACCGGGAAATTTCAATTCACCCCTCCACTTT
TRBJ1-2,-,-,TRBV5-5,CASSFPGNYGYTF,TGTGCCAGCAGCTTCCCGGGAAACTATGGCTACACCTTC
TRBJ2-2,-,-,TRBV7-2,CASSFGAPGLGELFF,TGTGCCAGCAGCTTCGGGGCACCTGGCCTCGGGGAGCTGTTTTTT
TRBJ2-5,-,TRBD2,TRBV2,CASSELAGNLKTQYF,TGTGCCAGCAGTGAACTAGCGGGGAACTTGAAGACCCAGTACTTC
TRBJ1-1,-,-,TRBV2,CAAGSYTEAFF,TGTGCCGCGGGATCCTACACTGAAGCTTTCTTT
TRBJ1-1,-,-,TRBV10-2,CASLDRANTEAFF,TGCGCCAGCCTGGATAGGGCGAACACTGAAGCTTTCTTT
TRBJ2-3,-,-,TRBV9,CASSPSGDTQYF,TGTGCCAGCAGCCCCTCCGGTGATACGCAGTATTTT
TRBJ2-2,-,-,TRBV5-1,CASSQSNTGELFF,TGCGCCAGCAGCCAATCGAACACCGGGGAGCTGTTTTTT
TRBJ1-5,-,TRBD1,TRBV7-2,CASSPRWDSYHQPQHF,TGTGCCAGCAGCCCCCGGTGGGACAGCTATCATCAGCCCCAGCATTTT
TRBJ2-1,-,TRBD2,TRBV29-1,CSVEGLAGGRNEQFF,TGCAGCGTTGAGGGACTAGCGGGGGGGCGGAATGAGCAGTTCTTC
TRBJ2-7,-,-,TRBV27,CASRWADRYEQYF,TGTGCCAGCAGGTGGGCCGATCGGTACGAGCAGTACTTC
TRBJ1-3,-,-,TRBV5-6,CASSRSRASGNTIYF,TGTGCCAGCAGCAGAAGCAGGGCTTCTGGAAACACCATATATTTT
TRBJ2-1,-,-,TRBV4-1,CASSQDQFSRFDEQFF,TGCGCCAGCAGCCAAGATCAGTTCTCCCGGTTCGATGAGCAGTTCTTC
TRBJ2-3,-,-,TRBV5-4,CASSLVADTQYF,TGTGCCAGCAGCTTGGTAGCAGATACGCAGTATTTT
TRBJ2-1,-,-,TRBV6-6,CASISRGAGYNEQFF,TGTGCCAGCATCTCTCGGGGGGCGGGGTACAATGAGCAGTTCTTC
TRBJ2-3,-,-,TRBV4-3,CASSRDTDTDTQYF,TGCGCCAGCAGCCGGGACACCGACACAGATACGCAGTATTTT
TRBJ1-6,-,-,TRBV19,CASSIGPINSPLHF,TGTGCCAGTAGTATAGGACCGATTAATTCACCCCTCCACTTT
TRBJ2-1,-,TRBD1,TRBV28,CASSFSSWTGLGYNEQFF,TGTGCCAGCAGTTTCTCCTCCTGGACAGGGCTTGGCTATAATGAGCAGTTCTTC
TRBJ2-2,once,TRBD2,TRBV4-2,CASSPIAGGEDTGELFF,TGTGCCAGCAGCCCCATAGCGGGGGGAGAGGATACCGGGGAGCTGTTTTTT
TRBJ1-1,-,-,TRBV27,CASKPSREANAFF,TGTGCCAGCAAACCCTCCAGGGAGGCGAACGCTTTCTTT
TRBJ2-3,-,TRBD2,TRBV5-6,CASSLTSGGLSTDTQYF,TGTGCCAGCAGCTTGACTAGCGGGGGGCTGAGCACAGATACGCAGTATTTT
TRBJ1-4,-,-,TRBV7-9,CASSPDTVREKLFF,TGTGCCAGCAGCCCCGACACGGTTCGGGAAAAACTGTTTTTT
TRBJ1-5,-,-,TRBV6-6,CASSPGRLDYNQPQHF,TGTGCCAGCAGTCCGGGTCGACTCGATTACAATCAGCCCCAGCATTTT
TRBJ1-6,-,TRBD1,TRBV5-4,CASSDGTEYNSPLHF,TGTGCCAGCAGCGATGGGACAGAATATAATTCACCCCTCCACTTT
TRBJ2-5,-,TRBD2,TRBV6-6,CASREGLAGGETQYF,TGTGCCAGCAGAGAAGGACTAGCGGGGGGAGAGACCCAGTACTTC
TRBJ1-1,few,-,TRBV5-1,CASSYRGNTEAFF,TGCGCCAGCAGCTACCGAGGGAACACTGAAGCTTTCTTT
TRBJ2-2,once,TRBD2,TRBV6-5,CASSYAGGGNTGELFF,TGTGCCAGCAGTTACGCTGGGGGGGGGAACACCGGGGAGCTGTTTTTT
TRBJ2-2,-,TRBD2,TRBV19,CTSSIVGLAGDSNTGELFF,TGTACCAGTAGTATAGTGGGACTAGCGGGGGACTCGAACACCGGGGAGCTGTTTTTT
TRBJ1-4,-,TRBD1,TRBV30,CAWGRGTGPNEKLFF,TGTGCCTGGGGGCGGGGGACAGGGCCCAATGAAAAACTGTTTTTT
TRBJ1-1,-,-,TRBV10-3,CAISEGRGTEAFF,TGTGCCATCAGTGAAGGCCGCGGGACTGAAGCTTTCTTT
TRBJ1-2,few,-,TRBV9,CASSGAQGGAYGYTF,TGTGCCAGCTCAGGGGCACAGGGAGGGGCATATGGCTACACCTTC
TRBJ1-2,-,-,TRBV4-2,CASSQEGGPGGGYTF,TGTGCCAGCAGCCAAGAGGGAGGGCCCGGGGGCGGCTACACCTTC